Here is one T cell receptor beta chain with its context. This sample was included in a study of STAT5B mutations in CD4+ large granular lymphocyte leukemia. V was shortened by 1 base and J by 4 bases, with 7 bases between the two germline ends. This CDR3 comprises 14 residues. From germline, CDR1 is SGHAT and CDR2 FQNNGV. The data were produced by immunoSEQ multiplex PCR, yet TCRdb's version contains in-frame clones alone and is incomplete. The table shows fewer than 40,000 clones, with around 73% occurring only once. The chain joins TRBV11-2 to TRBJ1-4; D gene unclear. Material: CD4+ T cells from blood buffy coats. The receptor was isolated from a human donor in good health. The CDR3 spells CASSLAGRNEKLFF. The CDR3 DNA is TGTGCCAGCAGCTTAGCGGGCCGTAATGAAAAACTGTTTTTT.